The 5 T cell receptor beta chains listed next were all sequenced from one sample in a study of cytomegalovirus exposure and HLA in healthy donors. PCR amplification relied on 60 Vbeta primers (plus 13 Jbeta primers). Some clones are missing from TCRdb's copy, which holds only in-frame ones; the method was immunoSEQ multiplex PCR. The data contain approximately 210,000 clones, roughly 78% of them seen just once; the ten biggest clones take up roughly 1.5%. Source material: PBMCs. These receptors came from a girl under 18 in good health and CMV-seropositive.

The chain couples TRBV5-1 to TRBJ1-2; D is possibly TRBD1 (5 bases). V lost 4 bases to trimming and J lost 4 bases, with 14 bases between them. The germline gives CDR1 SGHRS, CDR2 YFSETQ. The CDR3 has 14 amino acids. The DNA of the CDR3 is TGCGCCAGCAGCCCTGGGACTGTGGGCTATGGCTACACCTTC. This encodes CASSPGTVGYGYTF.

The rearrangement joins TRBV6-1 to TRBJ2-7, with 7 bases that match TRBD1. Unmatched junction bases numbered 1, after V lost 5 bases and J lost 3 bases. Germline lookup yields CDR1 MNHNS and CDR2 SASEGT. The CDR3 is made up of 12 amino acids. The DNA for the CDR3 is TGTGCCAGCAGTCGACAGGGCTACGAGCAGTACTTC. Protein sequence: CASSRQGYEQYF.

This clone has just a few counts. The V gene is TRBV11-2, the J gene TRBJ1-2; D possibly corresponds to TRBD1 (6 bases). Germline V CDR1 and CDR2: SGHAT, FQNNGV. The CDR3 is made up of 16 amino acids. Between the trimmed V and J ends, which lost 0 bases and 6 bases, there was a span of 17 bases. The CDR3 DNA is TGTGCCAGCAGCTTAGAAGTGTTTTGGGGGCAGGATGGCTACACCTTC. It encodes CASSLEVFWGQDGYTF.

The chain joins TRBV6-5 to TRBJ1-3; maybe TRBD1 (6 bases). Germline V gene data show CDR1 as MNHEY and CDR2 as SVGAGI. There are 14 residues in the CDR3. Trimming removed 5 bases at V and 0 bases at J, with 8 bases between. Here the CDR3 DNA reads TGTGCCAGCAGTCCAGGGGTCTCTGGAAACACCATATATTTT. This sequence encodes CASSPGVSGNTIYF.

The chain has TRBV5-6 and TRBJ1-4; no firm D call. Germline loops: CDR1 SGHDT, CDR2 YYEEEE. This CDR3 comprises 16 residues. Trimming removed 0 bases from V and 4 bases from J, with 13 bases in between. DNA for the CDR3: TGTGCCAGCAGCTTGGGAGGGCGACGACGTAATGAAAAACTGTTTTTT. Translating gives CASSLGGRRRNEKLFF.